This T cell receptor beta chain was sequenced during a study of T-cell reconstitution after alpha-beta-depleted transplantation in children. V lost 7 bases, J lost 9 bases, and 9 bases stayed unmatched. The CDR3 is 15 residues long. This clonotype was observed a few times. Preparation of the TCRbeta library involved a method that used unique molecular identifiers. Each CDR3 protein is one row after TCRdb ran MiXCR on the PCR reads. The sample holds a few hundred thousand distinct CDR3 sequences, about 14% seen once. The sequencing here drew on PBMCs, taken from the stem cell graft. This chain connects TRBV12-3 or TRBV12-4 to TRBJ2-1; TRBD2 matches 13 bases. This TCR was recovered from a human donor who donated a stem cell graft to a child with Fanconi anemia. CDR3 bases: TGTGCCAGCACTCCTGGGACTAGCGGGGTGGGTGAGCAGTTCTTC. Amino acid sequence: CASTPGTSGVGEQFF.